These 26 T cell receptor beta chains originate from one sample sequenced in a study of OX40 agonist ivuxolimab in advanced cancers. Library creation used the immunoSEQ multiplex PCR assay. TCRdb provides this immuneACCESS table in a form limited to in-frame rearrangements. Some clones are lacking; in checked studies, under half of them reflect an unresolved V gene, and why the rest are absent is not known. Counted in this sample were 70,000 to 75,000 clones; 84% of them appeared once. The ten biggest clones cover 1.1% of the sample. The sequences come from CD4+ or CD8+ T cells sorted from blood, collected in a trial of the OX40 agonist ivuxolimab. The receptors were sampled from an adult with an advanced solid tumor such as melanoma, head and neck, liver or kidney cancer.

This rearrangement joins TRBV6-5 to TRBJ1-2, with TRBD1 as a possible D gene (5 bases). Trimming removed 6 bases from V and 8 bases from J, with 19 bases in between. There are 14 residues in the CDR3. Per germline, CDR1 MNHEY and CDR2 SVGAGI. CDR3 in amino acids: CASSYGTDSRGYTF. The CDR3 bases are TGTGCCAGCAGCTACGGGACTGATTCTAGGGGCTACACCTTC.

The CDR3 bases are TGTGCCAGCAGCTCCTCAAGGGGAAACACTGAAGCTTTCTTT. Amino acids: CASSSSRGNTEAFF. The V call is TRBV7-9, the J call TRBJ1-1; maybe TRBD1 (5 bases). Per the germline V gene, CDR1 is SEHNR and CDR2 is FQNEAQ (reference sequence). CDR3 size: 14 residues. V was shortened by 4 bases and J by 2 bases, with 11 bases between the two germline ends.

V usage is TRBV19 and J usage is TRBJ1-2, with D possibly matching TRBD1 (5 bases). CDR3 length: 14 residues. Germline values: CDR1 LNHDA, CDR2 SQIVND (reference sequence). The V end was cut by 7 bases, the J end by 6 bases, with 18 bases between. The CDR3 protein is CASTSGEGWNGYTF. CDR3 nucleotide sequence: TGTGCCAGTACCTCCGGAGAGGGGTGGAATGGCTACACCTTC.

The CDR3 here is CASSSRPLASQETQYF. As DNA, the CDR3 is TGTGCCAGCAGCTCCCGGCCTCTAGCGAGCCAAGAGACCCAGTACTTC. This rearrangement joins TRBV7-8 to TRBJ2-5, with D tentatively TRBD2 (6 bases). The CDR3 totals 16 residues. Trimming removed 4 bases at V and 1 base at J, with 16 bases between. CDR1 SGHVS and CDR2 FQNEAQ come from the germline V gene.

This clone has a single count. The chain employs TRBV6-1 and TRBJ1-1; weak D call: TRBD1 (5 bases). The V gene lost 6 bases and the J gene lost 1 base, with 15 bases spanning the gap. Looked up from germline, CDR1 is MNHNS and CDR2 is SASEGT. The CDR3 has 15 residues. The DNA for the CDR3 is TGTGCCAGCAGGGCCTGGGGGGAGTCGAACACTGAAGCTTTCTTT. It specifies CASRAWGESNTEAFF.

V is TRBV18 and J is TRBJ1-1; a possible D gene is TRBD1 (6 bases). The CDR3 runs to 12 residues. The germline V gene has CDR1 KGHSH and CDR2 LQKENI. V was shortened by 3 bases and J by 7 bases, with 9 bases between the two germline ends. The CDR3 region has the DNA TGTGCCAGCTCACCCGACAGGAGTGAAGCTTTCTTT. This translates into CASSPDRSEAFF.

The gene calls are TRBV28 and TRBJ2-7, with D tentatively TRBD1 or TRBD2 (5 bases each). Germline loops: CDR1 MDHEN, CDR2 SYDVKM. This CDR3 is 15 amino acids long. Trimming removed 5 bases from V and 1 base from J, with 15 bases in between. CDR3 loop: CASSVPGTASYEQYF. DNA for the CDR3: TGTGCCAGCAGTGTCCCCGGGACGGCGTCCTACGAGCAGTACTTC.

This clone was picked up one time. The V and J genes are TRBV6-5 and TRBJ1-3; D perhaps matches TRBD1 (6 bases). This CDR3 is built from 14 residues. Germline CDR1 and CDR2: MNHEY and SVGAGI. V shed 2 bases and J shed 4 bases, with 9 bases lying between them. CDR3 residues: CASSYGGRGNTIYF. DNA for the CDR3: TGTGCCAGCAGTTACGGGGGCAGAGGAAACACCATATATTTT.

The chain links TRBV10-3 to TRBJ2-5, with D tentatively TRBD2 (7 bases). CDR1 is ENHRY, CDR2 SYGVKD, per germline. The CDR3 runs 15 residues. Trimming removed 4 bases from V and 7 bases from J, with 19 bases in between. The DNA for the CDR3 is TGTGCCATCAGTGCGGACAGTCTGGGAGGGGTGACCCAGTACTTC. Translating gives CAISADSLGGVTQYF.

J is TRBJ1-1 and V is TRBV9, with D perhaps TRBD1 (5 bases). This CDR3 region has 14 residues. CDR1 is SGDLS and CDR2 is YYNGEE in the germline V gene. V lost 3 bases to trimming and J lost 2 bases, with 11 bases between them. The CDR3: CASSGNTGNTEAFF. The CDR3 nucleotides read TGTGCCAGCAGCGGAAACACAGGAAACACTGAAGCTTTCTTT.

The chain uses TRBV7-9 and TRBJ2-5; D is undetermined. The CDR3 extends over 15 amino acids. V was cut by 1 base and J by 0 bases, with 9 bases left in between. From germline, CDR1 is SEHNR and CDR2 FQNEAQ (reference sequence). The CDR3 nucleotides read TGTGCCAGCAGCTTAGATCTAGGGTACCAAGAGACCCAGTACTTC. This gives the protein CASSLDLGYQETQYF.

V gene TRBV11-1 combines with J gene TRBJ2-7; no firm D call. The V and J ends lost 1 base and 0 bases respectively, with 7 bases between them. The germline V gene has CDR1 SGHAT and CDR2 FQDESV (reference sequence). The CDR3 spans 14 residues. CDR3 sequence: CASSLGLSSYEQYF. CDR3 bases: TGTGCCAGCAGCTTAGGGCTGAGCTCCTACGAGCAGTACTTC. Full variable domain (outside the CDR3, taken from reference TRBV11-1 and TRBJ2-7): EAEVAQSPRYKITEKSQAVAFWCDPISGHATLYWYRQILGQGPELLVQFQDESVVDDSQLPKDRFSAERLKGVDSTLKIQPAELGDSAMYLCASSLGLSSYEQYFGPGTRLTVT.

The chain couples TRBV25-1 to TRBJ2-6; D gene unclear. CDR1 is MGHDK, CDR2 SYGVNS, per germline. There are 16 residues in the CDR3. Trimming stripped 5 bases from V and 2 bases from J, with 13 bases between. CDR3 protein: CASSKNLPPGANVLTF. The DNA for the CDR3 is TGTGCCAGCAGTAAAAACCTTCCCCCTGGGGCCAACGTCCTGACTTTC.

The table lists this clone with a few counts. This sequence joins TRBV7-9 and TRBJ1-2; D remains ambiguous. The V end lost 2 bases, the J end lost 7 bases, and 11 bases lay between the germline ends. This CDR3 spans 13 amino acids. Germline V gives CDR1 SEHNR, CDR2 FQNEAQ (reference sequence). CDR3 DNA sequence: TGTGCCAGCAGCTTATGGGCAGGCGGTGGCTACACCTTC. Translation gives CASSLWAGGGYTF.

The chain couples TRBV18 to TRBJ2-7, with 13 positions matching TRBD2. V gave up 3 bases and J gave up 6 bases; unmatched junction bases: 5. This CDR3 has 15 residues. CDR1 and CDR2 from the germline V gene are KGHSH and LQKENI. CDR3 protein: CASSPPGLAGSEQYF. The CDR3 DNA reads TGTGCCAGCTCACCCCCGGGACTAGCGGGAAGCGAGCAGTACTTC.

V usage is TRBV18 and J usage is TRBJ1-4; D might be TRBD1 (5 bases). This CDR3 is 15 amino acids long. CDR1 KGHSH and CDR2 LQKENI come from the germline V gene. Trimming shortened V by 3 bases and J by 7 bases, and 15 bases separated the two germline ends. The CDR3 spells CASSPPGPIGEKLFF. The DNA of the CDR3 is TGTGCCAGCTCACCTCCGGGGCCGATTGGTGAAAAACTGTTTTTT. The entire variable domain, with the rest obtained from reference TRBV18 and TRBJ1-4, is as follows: NAGVMQNPRHLVRRRGQEARLRCSPMKGHSHVYWYRQLPEEGLKFMVYLQKENIIDESGMPKERFSAEFPKEGPSILRIQQVVRGDSAAYFCASSPPGPIGEKLFFGSGTQLSVL.

This clone showed up just once. V and J are TRBV7-3 and TRBJ2-2, with 13 positions matching TRBD2. From germline, CDR1 is SGHTA and CDR2 FQGTGA. The CDR3 runs to 17 residues. V lost 4 bases and J lost 0; bases outside the gene matches: 2. As DNA, the CDR3 is TGTGCCAGCAGCTCGGGACTAGCGGGGACGAACACCGGGGAGCTGTTTTTT. Translating gives CASSSGLAGTNTGELFF.

This chain connects TRBV10-3 to TRBJ2-2; D perhaps matches TRBD1 (6 bases). Trimming stripped 8 bases from V and 2 bases from J, with 12 bases between. The CDR3 totals 14 residues. Germline V gene sequence: CDR1 ENHRY, CDR2 SYGVKD. This CDR3 is CAIWQGSNTGELFF. CDR3 DNA: TGTGCCATCTGGCAGGGGAGTAACACCGGGGAGCTGTTTTTT.

The rearrangement joins TRBV10-3 to TRBJ2-7; D is unclear. The germline CDR1 and CDR2 sequences are ENHRY and SYGVKD. V was trimmed by 6 bases and J by 5 bases, leaving 11 bases between them. The CDR3 runs to 12 residues. The CDR3 sequence: CAISLYKDEQYF. The CDR3 DNA reads TGTGCCATCAGCCTTTACAAAGACGAGCAGTACTTC.

CDR3 in DNA: TGTGCCAGCAGCGTAGGAGGGCAGGCGAGTAACTATGGCTACACCTTC. Protein sequence: CASSVGGQASNYGYTF. The V and J genes are TRBV9 and TRBJ1-2, with D hard to call. From germline, CDR1 is SGDLS and CDR2 YYNGEE. This CDR3 is built from 16 residues. The V gene lost 0 bases and the J gene lost 1 base, with 13 bases spanning the gap.

The chain links TRBV2 to TRBJ1-1; D gene unclear. CDR3 length equals 11 residues. V lost 2 bases and J 6 bases, leaving 4 bases between the germline ends. The germline V gene encodes CDR1 SNHLY and CDR2 FYNNEI. The CDR3 loop reads CASSEIPEAFF. For the CDR3, the DNA is TGTGCCAGCAGTGAAATCCCTGAAGCTTTCTTT.

J is TRBJ1-1 and V is TRBV6-5; weak D call: TRBD1 (6 bases). Germline assignment: CDR1 MNHEY and CDR2 SVGAGI. Trimming left V 4 bases short and J 1 base short, with 16 bases between. The CDR3 is 16 residues long. The CDR3 DNA follows: TGTGCCAGCAGTTTCTTTCCTCCGACAGGGAACACTGAAGCTTTCTTT. It yields the protein CASSFFPPTGNTEAFF.

The chain carries TRBV11-3 and TRBJ2-3, with 7 bases matching TRBD1. Trimming at V came to 3 bases and at J to 1 base, leaving 4 bases not matched to a gene. The CDR3 is made up of 15 amino acids. Germline assignment: CDR1 SGHNT and CDR2 YENEEA. In DNA form, the CDR3 reads TGTGCCAGCAGCTTTAGGGGGCTAGGCACAGATACGCAGTATTTT. Its translation is CASSFRGLGTDTQYF.

The chain employs TRBV6-5 and TRBJ2-1; D perhaps matches TRBD1 (6 bases). CDR3 length equals 12 residues. Trimming cost V 8 bases and J 6 bases, with 11 bases left between them. Germline-derived CDR1 and CDR2 are MNHEY and SVGAGI. CDR3 sequence: CASVNRANEQFF. In nucleotides, the CDR3 is TGTGCCAGCGTAAACAGGGCCAATGAGCAGTTCTTC.

The rearrangement links TRBV19 to TRBJ2-7; 7 bases line up with TRBD1. The CDR3 length is 15 residues. The V and J ends lost 4 bases and 4 bases, in that order; junction bases with no gene match: 10. Germline V gives CDR1 LNHDA, CDR2 SQIVND (reference sequence). The CDR3 protein is CASSKGTDAQYEQYF. The CDR3 DNA reads as TGTGCCAGTAGTAAGGGGACAGACGCTCAATACGAGCAGTACTTC.

The chain links TRBV28 to TRBJ2-1; TRBD1 might be the D (6 bases). V was cut by 4 bases and J by 5 bases, with 12 bases left in between. Germline assignment: CDR1 MDHEN and CDR2 SYDVKM. The length of the CDR3 is 14 residues. CDR3 DNA: TGTGCCAGCAGTTCCGGGACACCAGACAATGAGCAGTTCTTC. Translated: CASSSGTPDNEQFF.